The clone carrying this T cell receptor beta chain came up once. The CDR3 is made up of 14 amino acids. Trimming removed 5 bases at V and 7 bases at J, with 17 bases between. Germline V gives CDR1 MNHEY, CDR2 SMNVEV (reference sequence). The source of the sample is a study of blood T cell repertoires in COVID-19. Using immunoSEQ multiplex PCR, the repertoire was profiled, and TCRdb retains in-frame clones only, with some absent. The sample records around 100,000 clones, about 80% being singletons. Sample: peripheral blood. The V call is TRBV27, the J call TRBJ1-1; D unresolved. This sequence was found in a woman aged 40 to 55 with acute or convalescent COVID-19. This CDR3 reads CASSTRVMGSEAFF. The CDR3 DNA reads TGTGCCAGCAGTACGAGGGTCATGGGGAGTGAAGCTTTCTTT.